The clone carrying this TCR beta chain was seen many times. The target antigen is unknown. This record belongs to a study of T cell repertoires in cytomegalovirus infection. A single record per CDR3 protein comes from TCRdb applying MiXCR to the reads. The sample includes about 110,000 distinct CDR3 sequences, about 30% seen only once; the top ten take 80% to 90%. In germline, CDR1 is SGHVS, CDR2 FQNEAQ. CDR3 length equals 14 residues. With 3 bases clipped from V and 7 bases from J, the junction kept 3 bases outside the gene matches. This TCR came from a human donor in good health (CMV status not recorded). Some clones in this sample may be carry-over from other donors' samples. The sequences come from CD8+ T cells from cultured PBMCs, collected from culture after CMV antigen stimulation. This sequence joins TRBV7-8 and TRBJ2-1; 10 nucleotides align to TRBD1. The CDR3 DNA sequence: TGTGCCAGCAGCTTCCGGACAGGGGGAAATGAGCAGTTCTTC. Its protein is CASSFRTGGNEQFF.